Shown below are 5 T cell receptor beta chains from a single sample sequenced in a study of monozygotic twins with inflammatory bowel disease. Reanalyzing the 5' RACE reads, TCRdb keeps one entry per CDR3 protein, without DNA. This sample's clone table lists 150,000 to 200,000 distinct CDR3 sequences. Sequencing was done on a sample of blood. The receptors stem from a human donor with ulcerative colitis or Crohn's disease, or a healthy co-twin of an affected twin (not recorded which).

This chain joins TRBV7-9 and TRBJ2-7; no DNA is available, so the TRBD1 call from TCRdb remains unchecked. Germline V gene data show CDR1 as SEHNR and CDR2 as FQNEAQ (reference sequence). The CDR3 extends over 15 amino acids. The CDR3 protein is CASSFLLGTFYEQYF.

The V and J genes are TRBV30 and TRBJ1-1. The CDR3 spans 11 residues. Germline V gives CDR1 GTSNPN, CDR2 SVGIG (reference sequence). The CDR3 here is CAWEVNTEAFF.

This chain joins TRBV4-3 and TRBJ2-7; TCRdb designates TRBD1, a call that cannot be tested without DNA. Germline lookup yields CDR1 LGHNA and CDR2 YSLEER. The CDR3 sequence is 15 residues long. Here the CDR3 reads CASSQSGTGGYEQYF.

V gene TRBV18 combines with J gene TRBJ2-5; TCRdb indicates TRBD1, and absent DNA this call remains unverified. Germline CDR1 reads KGHSH; CDR2 reads LQKENI. This CDR3 contains 15 residues. The CDR3 loop is CASSPRGGAGETQYF.

This chain joins TRBV5-1 and TRBJ2-7; the TCRdb call, TRBD2, lacks DNA for checking. Germline CDR1 reads SGHRS; CDR2 reads YFSETQ. CDR3 length equals 14 residues. The CDR3 is CASSLEVRDYEQYF.